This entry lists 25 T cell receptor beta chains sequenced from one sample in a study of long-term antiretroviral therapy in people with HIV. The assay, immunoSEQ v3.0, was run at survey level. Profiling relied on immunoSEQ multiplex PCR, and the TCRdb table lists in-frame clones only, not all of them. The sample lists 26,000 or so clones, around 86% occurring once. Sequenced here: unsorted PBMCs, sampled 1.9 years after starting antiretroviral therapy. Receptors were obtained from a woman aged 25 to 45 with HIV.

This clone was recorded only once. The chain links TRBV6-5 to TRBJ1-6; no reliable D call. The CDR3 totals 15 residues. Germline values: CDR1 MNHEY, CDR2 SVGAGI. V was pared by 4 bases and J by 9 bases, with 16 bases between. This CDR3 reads CASSFDRLPSSPLHF. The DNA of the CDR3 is TGTGCCAGCAGTTTCGACCGGTTACCCAGTTCACCCCTCCACTTT.

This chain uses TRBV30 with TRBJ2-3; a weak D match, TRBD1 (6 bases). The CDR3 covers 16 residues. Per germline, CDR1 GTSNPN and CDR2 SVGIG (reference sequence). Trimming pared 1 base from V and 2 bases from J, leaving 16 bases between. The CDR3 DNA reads TGTGCCTGGAGTGCCGGGCTAGGGGGTTTCACAGATACGCAGTATTTT. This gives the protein CAWSAGLGGFTDTQYF.

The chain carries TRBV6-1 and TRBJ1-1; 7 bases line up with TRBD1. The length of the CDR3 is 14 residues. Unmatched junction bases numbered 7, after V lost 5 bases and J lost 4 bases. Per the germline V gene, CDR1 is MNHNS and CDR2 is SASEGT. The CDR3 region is CASSLTGDGTEAFF. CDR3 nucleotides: TGTGCCAGCAGTTTAACAGGGGATGGCACTGAAGCTTTCTTT.

The CDR3 region has the DNA TGTGCCAGCAGCTCTTGGGGAGGGGAGACCCAGTACTTC. It codes for CASSSWGGETQYF. The J gene is TRBJ2-5, the V gene TRBV11-2; TRBD2 aligns across 7 bases. Looked up from germline, CDR1 is SGHAT and CDR2 is FQNNGV. Trimming removed 4 bases from V and 5 bases from J; junction bases left unmatched: 4. The CDR3 totals 13 residues. The full variable domain, in which reference TRBV11-2 and TRBJ2-5 provide the parts outside the CDR3, is EAGVAQSPRYKIIEKRQSVAFWCNPISGHATLYWYQQILGQGPKLLIQFQNNGVVDDSQLPKDRFSAERLKGVDSTLKIQPAKLEDSAVYLCASSSWGGETQYFGPGTRLLVL.

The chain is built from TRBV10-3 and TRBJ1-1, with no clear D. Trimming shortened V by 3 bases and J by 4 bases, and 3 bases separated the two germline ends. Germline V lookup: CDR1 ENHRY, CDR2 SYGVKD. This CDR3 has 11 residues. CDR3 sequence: CAISDLTEAFF. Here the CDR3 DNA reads TGTGCCATCAGTGATCTCACTGAAGCTTTCTTT.

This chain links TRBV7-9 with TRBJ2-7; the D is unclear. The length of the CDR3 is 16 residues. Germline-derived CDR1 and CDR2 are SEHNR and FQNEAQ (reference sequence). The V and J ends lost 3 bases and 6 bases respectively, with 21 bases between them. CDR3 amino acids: CASSFVVFQAFGEQYV. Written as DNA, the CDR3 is TGTGCCAGCAGCTTTGTGGTTTTTCAGGCGTTTGGCGAGCAGTACGTC.

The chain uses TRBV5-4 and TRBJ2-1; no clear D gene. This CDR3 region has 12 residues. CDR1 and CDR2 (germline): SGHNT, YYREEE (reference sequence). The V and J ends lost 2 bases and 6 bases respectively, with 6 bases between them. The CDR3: CASSFWSNEQFF. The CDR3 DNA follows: TGTGCCAGCAGCTTCTGGAGCAATGAGCAGTTCTTC.

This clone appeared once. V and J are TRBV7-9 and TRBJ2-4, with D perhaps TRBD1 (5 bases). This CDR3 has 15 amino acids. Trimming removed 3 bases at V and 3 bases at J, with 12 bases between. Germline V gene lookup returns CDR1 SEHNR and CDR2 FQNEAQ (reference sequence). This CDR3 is CASSLSLDSKNIQYF. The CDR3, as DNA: TGTGCCAGCAGCTTGAGCCTTGACAGCAAAAACATTCAGTACTTC.

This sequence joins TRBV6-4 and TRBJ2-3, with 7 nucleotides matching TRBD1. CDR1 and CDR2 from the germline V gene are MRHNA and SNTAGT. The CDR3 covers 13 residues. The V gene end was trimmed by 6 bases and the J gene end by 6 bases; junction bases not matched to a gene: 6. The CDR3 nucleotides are TGTGCCAGCAGCCTCGAACAGGGGGATACGCAGTATTTT. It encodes CASSLEQGDTQYF.

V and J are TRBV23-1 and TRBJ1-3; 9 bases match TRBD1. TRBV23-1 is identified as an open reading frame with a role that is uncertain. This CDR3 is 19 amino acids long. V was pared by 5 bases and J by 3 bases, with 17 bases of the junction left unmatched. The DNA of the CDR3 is TGCGCCAGCAGTTTCGGGCCCAAAGTACAGGGGGCGGTTGGAAACACCATATATTTT. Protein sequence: CASSFGPKVQGAVGNTIYF.

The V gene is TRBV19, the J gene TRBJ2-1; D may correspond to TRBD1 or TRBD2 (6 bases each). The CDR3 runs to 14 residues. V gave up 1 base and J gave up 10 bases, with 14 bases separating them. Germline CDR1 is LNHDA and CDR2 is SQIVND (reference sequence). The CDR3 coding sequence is TGTGCCAGTAGTATAGTAGAAGGGGGAGGCGAGCAGTTCTTC. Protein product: CASSIVEGGGEQFF.

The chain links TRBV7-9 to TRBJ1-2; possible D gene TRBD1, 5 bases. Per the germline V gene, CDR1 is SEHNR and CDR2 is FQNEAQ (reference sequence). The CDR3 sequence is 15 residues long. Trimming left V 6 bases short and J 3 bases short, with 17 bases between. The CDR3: CASSPSAGTDYGYTF. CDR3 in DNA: TGTGCCAGCAGTCCCTCGGCAGGGACTGACTATGGCTACACCTTC.

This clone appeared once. The CDR3 reads CASSPVFIPRGAGGTEAFF. The CDR3 DNA reads as TGTGCCAGCTCACCTGTCTTCATTCCCCGGGGCGCTGGGGGCACTGAAGCTTTCTTT. The J gene is TRBJ1-1, the V gene TRBV18; D is perhaps TRBD1 (5 bases). The germline gives CDR1 KGHSH, CDR2 LQKENI. Trimming removed 3 bases from V and 4 bases from J, with 27 bases in between. This CDR3 is built from 19 residues.

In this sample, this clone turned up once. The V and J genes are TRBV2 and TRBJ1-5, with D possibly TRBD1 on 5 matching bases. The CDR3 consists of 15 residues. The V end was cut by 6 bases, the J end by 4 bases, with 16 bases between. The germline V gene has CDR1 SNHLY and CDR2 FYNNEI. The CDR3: CASRTGMKNNQPQHF. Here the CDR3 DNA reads TGTGCCAGCAGAACAGGAATGAAAAATAATCAGCCCCAGCATTTT.

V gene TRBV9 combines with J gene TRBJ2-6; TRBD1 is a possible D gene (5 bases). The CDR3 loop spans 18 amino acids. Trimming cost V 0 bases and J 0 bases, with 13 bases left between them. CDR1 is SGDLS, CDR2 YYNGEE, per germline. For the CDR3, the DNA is TGTGCCAGCAGCGTAGGAGGCAGGGTACGCTCTGGGGCCAACGTCCTGACTTTC. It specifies CASSVGGRVRSGANVLTF.

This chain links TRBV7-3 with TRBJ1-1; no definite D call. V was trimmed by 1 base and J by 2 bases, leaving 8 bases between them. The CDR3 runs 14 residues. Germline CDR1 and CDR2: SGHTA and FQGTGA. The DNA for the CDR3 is TGTGCCAGCAGCTTAAAAGGTGGAAACACTGAAGCTTTCTTT. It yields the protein CASSLKGGNTEAFF.

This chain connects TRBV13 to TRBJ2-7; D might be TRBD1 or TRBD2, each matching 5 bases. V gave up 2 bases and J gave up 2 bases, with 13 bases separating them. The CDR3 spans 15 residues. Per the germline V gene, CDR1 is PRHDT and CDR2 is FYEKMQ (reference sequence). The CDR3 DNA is TGTGCCAGCAGCTTAACCGGGACCTTTCCCTACGAGCAGTACTTC. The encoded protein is CASSLTGTFPYEQYF. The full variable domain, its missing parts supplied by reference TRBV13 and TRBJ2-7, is AAGVIQSPRHLIKEKRETATLKCYPIPRHDTVYWYQQGPGQDPQFLISFYEKMQSDKGSIPDRFSAQQFSDYHSELNMSSLELGDSALYFCASSLTGTFPYEQYFGPGTRLTVT.

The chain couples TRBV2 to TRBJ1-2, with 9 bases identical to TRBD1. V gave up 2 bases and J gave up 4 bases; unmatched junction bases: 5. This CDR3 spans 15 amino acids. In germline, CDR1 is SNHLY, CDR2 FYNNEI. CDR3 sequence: CASSETGTGSYGYTF. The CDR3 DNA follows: TGTGCCAGCAGTGAAACGGGGACAGGGAGCTATGGCTACACCTTC.

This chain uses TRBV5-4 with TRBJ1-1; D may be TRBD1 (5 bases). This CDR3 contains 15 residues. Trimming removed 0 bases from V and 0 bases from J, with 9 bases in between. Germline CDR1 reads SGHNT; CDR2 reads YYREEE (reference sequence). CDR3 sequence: CASSLGGGLNTEAFF. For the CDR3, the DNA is TGTGCCAGCAGCTTGGGCGGGGGTTTGAACACTGAAGCTTTCTTT.

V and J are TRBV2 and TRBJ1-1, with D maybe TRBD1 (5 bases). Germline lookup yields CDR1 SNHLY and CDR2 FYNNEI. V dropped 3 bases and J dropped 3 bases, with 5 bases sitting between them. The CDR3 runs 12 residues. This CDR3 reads CASSEGHTEAFF. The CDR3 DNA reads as TGTGCCAGCAGTGAGGGGCACACTGAAGCTTTCTTT.

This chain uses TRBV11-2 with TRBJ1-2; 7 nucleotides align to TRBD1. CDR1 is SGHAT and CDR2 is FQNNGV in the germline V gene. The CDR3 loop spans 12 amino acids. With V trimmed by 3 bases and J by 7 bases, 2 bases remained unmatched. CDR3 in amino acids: CASSLTGSGYTF. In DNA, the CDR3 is TGTGCCAGCAGCTTGACAGGGAGTGGCTACACCTTC.

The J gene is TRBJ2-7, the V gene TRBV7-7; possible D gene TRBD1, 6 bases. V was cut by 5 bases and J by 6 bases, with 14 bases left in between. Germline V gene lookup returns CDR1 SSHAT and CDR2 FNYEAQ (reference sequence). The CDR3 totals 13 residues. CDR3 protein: CASSAAPGAEQYV. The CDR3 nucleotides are TGTGCCAGCAGCGCCGCCCCAGGGGCCGAGCAGTACGTC.

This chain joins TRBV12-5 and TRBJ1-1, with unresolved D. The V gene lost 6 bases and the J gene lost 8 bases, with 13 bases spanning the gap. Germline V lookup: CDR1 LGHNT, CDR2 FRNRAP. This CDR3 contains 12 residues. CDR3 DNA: TGTGCTAGTGGCCCGGACGGACCCGAAGCTTTCTTT. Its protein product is CASGPDGPEAFF.

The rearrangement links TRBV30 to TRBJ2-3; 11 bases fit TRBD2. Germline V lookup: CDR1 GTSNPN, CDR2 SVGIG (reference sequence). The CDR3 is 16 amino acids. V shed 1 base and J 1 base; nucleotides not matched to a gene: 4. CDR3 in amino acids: CAWSGGTSGRTDTQYF. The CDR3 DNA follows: TGTGCCTGGAGTGGGGGGACTAGCGGTCGCACAGATACGCAGTATTTT.

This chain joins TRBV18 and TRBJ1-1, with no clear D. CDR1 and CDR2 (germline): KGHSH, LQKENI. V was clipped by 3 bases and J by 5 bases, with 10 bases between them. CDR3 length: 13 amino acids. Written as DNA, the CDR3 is TGTGCCAGCTCACCGCACGAGTGGACTGAAGCTTTCTTT. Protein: CASSPHEWTEAFF.